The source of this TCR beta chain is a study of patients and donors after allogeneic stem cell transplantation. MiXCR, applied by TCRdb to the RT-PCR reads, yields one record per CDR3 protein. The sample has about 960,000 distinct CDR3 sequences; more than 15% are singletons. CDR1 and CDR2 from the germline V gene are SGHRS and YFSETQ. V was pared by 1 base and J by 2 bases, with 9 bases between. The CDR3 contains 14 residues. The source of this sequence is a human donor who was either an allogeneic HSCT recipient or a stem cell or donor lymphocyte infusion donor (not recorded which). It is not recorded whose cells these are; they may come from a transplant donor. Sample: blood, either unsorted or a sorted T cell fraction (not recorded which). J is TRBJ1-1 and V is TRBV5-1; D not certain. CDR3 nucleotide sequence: TGCGCCAGCAGCTTGTTCTCAACAAACACTGAAGCTTTCTTT. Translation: CASSLFSTNTEAFF.